These T cell receptor beta chains were read from a single sample in a study of brain T cells in children with intractable seizures. Sequencing used immunoSEQ multiplex PCR; TCRdb keeps in-frame clones, though not all of them. This repertoire shows roughly 80,000 clones, more than 75% found once; its top ten account for around 25%. The specimen comprised peripheral blood, sampled at surgery. These TCRs come from a girl aged 2-10 years with Rasmussen encephalitis and intractable seizures. CDR3s include the opening cysteine and the closing phenylalanine or tryptophan. A D gene is named only where the DNA matches it firmly. Clone size is given for some rows only: seen once, a few or many times, or a class if the clone is expanded.

V gene,CDR3 length,D gene,clone size,J gene,CDR3 DNA,CDR3 protein
TRBV30,13,.,few,TRBJ1-2,TGTGCCTGGAGCCCTAGACCAGTCGGAAGCTACACCTTC,CAWSPRPVGSYTF
TRBV11-2,12,.,.,TRBJ2-7,TGTGCCAGCAGCTTTTTTGTCTACGAGCAGTACTTC,CASSFFVYEQYF
TRBV11-2,16,TRBD1,.,TRBJ2-2,TGTGCCAGCAGGTCCCGGGACAGGGTGTACTCGGGGGAGCTGTTTTTT,CASRSRDRVYSGELFF
TRBV3-1/TRBV3-2,15,.,.,TRBJ2-5,TGTGCCAGCAGCCTATCAGGCAGGGTCGGGGAGACCCAGTACTTC,CASSLSGRVGETQYF
TRBV6-5,14,TRBD1,.,TRBJ2-1,TGTGCCAGCAGTTTCGAGAGCAGGGGGAATGAGCAGTTCTTC,CASSFESRGNEQFF
TRBV4-1,14,TRBD1,.,TRBJ1-2,TGCGCCAGCAGCCAAGCAGGGGGGATCTATGGCTACACCTTC,CASSQAGGIYGYTF
TRBV18,12,.,.,TRBJ2-7,TGTGCCAGCTCACCAGACAGGTTTCCGCAGTACTTC,CASSPDRFPQYF
TRBV2,13,.,.,TRBJ2-7,TGTGCCAGCAGTGAAGAAACGTCCTACGAGCAGTACTTC,CASSEETSYEQYF
TRBV28,12,.,.,TRBJ1-5,TGTGCCAGTCAGGAGTTCAATCAGCCCCAGCATTTT,CASQEFNQPQHF
TRBV7-9,16,TRBD1,.,TRBJ1-6,TGTGCCAGCAGCTTCGAACAGGGGGTAGGGAGTTCACCCCTCCACTTT,CASSFEQGVGSSPLHF
TRBV6-1,16,.,.,TRBJ2-7,TGTGCCAGCAGTGAAAATTGGGGACCCCTTAGTTACGAGCAGTACTTC,CASSENWGPLSYEQYF
TRBV14,13,.,.,TRBJ1-6,TGTGCCAGCAGCCAATTGTGGAATTCACCCCTCCACTTT,CASSQLWNSPLHF
TRBV6-5,13,.,.,TRBJ2-7,TGTGCCAGCAGCCCCCCACGCAGGCGGGAGCAGTACTTC,CASSPPRRREQYF
TRBV6-5,14,TRBD1,.,TRBJ2-2,TGTGCCAGCAGGGGACAGGGGGCGATCGGGGAGCTGTTTTTT,CASRGQGAIGELFF
TRBV3-1/TRBV3-2,15,.,once,TRBJ2-1,TGTGCCAGCAGCCATCGGGACGGCTCCTACAATGAGCAGTTCTTC,CASSHRDGSYNEQFF
TRBV12-3/TRBV12-4,12,.,.,TRBJ1-3,TGTGCCAGCAGTTTACCGGGAAACACCATATATTTT,CASSLPGNTIYF
TRBV29-1,11,.,.,TRBJ2-2,TGCAGCGTTGAAGTTCTCGGGGAGCTGTTTTTT,CSVEVLGELFF
TRBV5-4,15,TRBD1,once,TRBJ1-1,TGTGCCAGCAGCGTTGGAGAACAGGGGGGACCTGAAGCTTTCTTT,CASSVGEQGGPEAFF
TRBV6-5,14,TRBD1,.,TRBJ1-1,TGTGCCAGCAGCCGGGACAGGGGGCATACTGAAGCTTTCTTT,CASSRDRGHTEAFF
TRBV6-5,14,TRBD1,.,TRBJ2-7,TGTGCCAGCGGCCCGGGACAGGGGATCCACGAGCAGTACTTC,CASGPGQGIHEQYF
TRBV23-1,18,.,.,TRBJ1-5,TGCGCCAGCAGTCAATGGCGGGTCTCGAAGGGTAGCAATCAGCCCCAGCATTTT,CASSQWRVSKGSNQPQHF
TRBV3-1/TRBV3-2,16,.,.,TRBJ2-7,TGTGCCAGCAGCCAGGTCGGGGGCCCCCACTCCTACGAGCAGTACTTC,CASSQVGGPHSYEQYF
TRBV5-4,15,.,.,TRBJ2-7,TGTGCCAGCAGCTTGGGGACAGCGGCCTCCTACGAGCAGTACTTC,CASSLGTAASYEQYF
TRBV9,17,TRBD1,.,TRBJ2-2,TGTGCCAGCAGCGTATTACCGGGACAGGGGGCTACCGGGGAGCTGTTTTTT,CASSVLPGQGATGELFF
TRBV9,15,TRBD1,.,TRBJ1-4,TGTGCCAGCAGCCCCGGGACAGGGTATAATGAAAAACTGTTTTTT,CASSPGTGYNEKLFF
TRBV25-1,14,.,.,TRBJ2-1,TGTGCCAGCACCCTCGGAGGGGCGGTGAATGAGCAGTTCTTC,CASTLGGAVNEQFF
TRBV4-1,15,.,.,TRBJ2-7,TGCGCCAGCAGCCAAGAGGGGTTTGGGTCGTACGAGCAGTACTTC,CASSQEGFGSYEQYF
TRBV6-1,17,.,.,TRBJ2-6,TGTGCCAGCAGTGAAGAGGGGCGGGTCTCTGGGGCCAACGTCCTGACTTTC,CASSEEGRVSGANVLTF
TRBV29-1,15,TRBD2,.,TRBJ2-3,TGCAGCGTATTACTAGCGGGAGGCTTCACAGATACGCAGTATTTT,CSVLLAGGFTDTQYF